The rows below give T cell receptor beta chains drawn from one sample of a study of T cell responses to AZD1222 COVID-19 vaccine. Some clones are missing from TCRdb's copy, which holds only in-frame ones; the method was immunoSEQ multiplex PCR. The sample has approximately 140,000 clones, 91% seen once; the top ten hold about 7.5%. The source was peripheral blood, collected 28 days after the second dose of the MenACWY control vaccine. Source of these receptors: an adult who received the MenACWY meningococcal vaccine as a control. Both conserved end residues are part of each CDR3. A D gene is named only where the DNA matches it firmly. The size of a clone is reported for some rows only, either as once, few or many, or as a class for expanded clones.

.	TRBV3-1/TRBV3-2	TRBJ1-2	TRBD1	CASQGAGEGYTF
once	TRBV10-2	TRBJ2-7	TRBD1	CASSRQGLREQYF
.	TRBV28	TRBJ2-4	TRBD1	CASSPTLSGTGLAKNIQYF
.	TRBV7-8	TRBJ2-7	.	CASSPRIGHEQYF
.	TRBV21-1	TRBJ2-1	.	CASSISQDDNEQFF
.	TRBV4-3	TRBJ2-7	TRBD1	CASSQGTGAPGEQYF
.	TRBV4-1	TRBJ1-1	.	CASSQGSGVDTEAFF
.	TRBV18	TRBJ1-5	TRBD1	CASSPYAQGMGSNQPQHF
.	TRBV5-1	TRBJ2-5	.	CASSLPFGRGETQYF
.	TRBV27	TRBJ2-3	.	CASSPLGSTQYF
.	TRBV2	TRBJ2-1	.	CASSEIGDYNEQFF
.	TRBV7-6	TRBJ1-5	.	CASSPTGPPDQPQHF
.	TRBV23-1	TRBJ2-1	TRBD1	CASSQKDRGDNEQFF
.	TRBV18	TRBJ1-6	.	CASMTSSPSPLHF
.	TRBV6-5	TRBJ2-5	.	CVSSRGLDPQETQYF
.	TRBV7-6	TRBJ2-3	TRBD2	CASSLVVAGSTLTDTQYF
.	TRBV7-3	TRBJ2-3	TRBD2	CASSRTGLANTDTQYF
.	TRBV5-1	TRBJ1-6	.	CASSLAGAGNNSPLHF
.	TRBV6-5	TRBJ2-5	TRBD1	CASHETGSISKTQYF
.	TRBV7-9	TRBJ2-7	.	CASSFFPEYEQYF
once	TRBV7-2	TRBJ2-2	TRBD2	CASRIPGLANTGELFF
.	TRBV25-1	TRBJ2-1	.	CASSEFMSQLFF
.	TRBV5-6	TRBJ2-2	.	CASSLGHNTGELFF
few	TRBV5-5	TRBJ1-1	TRBD1	CASSWDRANTEAFF
.	TRBV19	TRBJ2-3	.	CASSISRMGDTQYF
.	TRBV4-3	TRBJ2-2	TRBD2	CASSQDWAGGPDTGELFF
.	TRBV27	TRBJ1-6	.	CASSPGTTYNSPLHF
.	TRBV9	TRBJ2-2	TRBD1	CASSGGTGSTGELFF
.	TRBV12-3/TRBV12-4	TRBJ1-1	.	CASSFQTETEAFF
.	TRBV9	TRBJ1-6	TRBD1	CASSGGDRGLHF
.	TRBV19	TRBJ2-1	.	CASSTQVNNEQFF
few	TRBV5-5	TRBJ1-4	TRBD1	CASSFGRQTGSEKLFF
.	TRBV28	TRBJ2-5	.	CASSLYQRQETQYF
.	TRBV7-9	TRBJ1-3	.	CASSTGTNFGNTIYF
.	TRBV3-1/TRBV3-2	TRBJ1-3	.	CASSPYGKGDTIYF
.	TRBV6-1	TRBJ1-6	.	CASSESGSYNSPLHF
.	TRBV18	TRBJ2-7	TRBD1	CASSPPTGGNEQYF
.	TRBV3-1/TRBV3-2	TRBJ1-1	TRBD1	CASSDRQGADEAFF
.	TRBV29-1	TRBJ1-5	.	CSVEDQAGQPQHF
.	TRBV28	TRBJ1-6	TRBD1	CASSPTTGENSPLHF